What follows are 3 T cell receptor beta chains derived from one specimen sequenced in a study of shared clonotypes between healthy human individuals. Sequenced by immunoSEQ multiplex PCR; TCRdb stores in-frame clones only, minus some. The sample has some 510,000 clones; 79% are singletons. Material: PBMCs. These TCRs come from a woman in her thirties or forties in good health. Some clones in this sample may be carry-over from other donors' samples.

V usage is TRBV10-1 and J usage is TRBJ2-2; D perhaps matches TRBD1 (6 bases). V lost 6 bases and J lost 3, with 11 bases in between. The CDR3 totals 14 residues. The V gene's germline CDR1 is WNHNN and CDR2 SYGVQD (reference sequence). CDR3 sequence reads: CASREQGYTGELFF. The CDR3 region has the DNA TGCGCCAGCAGGGAACAGGGATACACCGGGGAGCTGTTTTTT.

The chain couples TRBV20-1 to TRBJ2-7; D gene unclear. The CDR3 loop spans 9 amino acids. The ends were cut back, 3 bases at V and 3 bases at J, with 0 bases in the middle. Germline loops: CDR1 DFQATT, CDR2 SNEGSKA (reference sequence). DNA for the CDR3: TGCAGTGCTAGCTACGAGCAGTACTTC. This translates into CSASYEQYF.

The gene calls are TRBV6-5 and TRBJ2-5, with D maybe TRBD2 (5 bases). The V end lost 7 bases, the J end lost 4 bases, and 16 bases lay between the germline ends. There are 14 residues in the CDR3. In germline, CDR1 is MNHEY, CDR2 SVGAGI. CDR3 loop: CASTRGVGGETQYF. The CDR3 region has the DNA TGTGCCAGCACTCGGGGAGTAGGAGGAGAGACCCAGTACTTC.